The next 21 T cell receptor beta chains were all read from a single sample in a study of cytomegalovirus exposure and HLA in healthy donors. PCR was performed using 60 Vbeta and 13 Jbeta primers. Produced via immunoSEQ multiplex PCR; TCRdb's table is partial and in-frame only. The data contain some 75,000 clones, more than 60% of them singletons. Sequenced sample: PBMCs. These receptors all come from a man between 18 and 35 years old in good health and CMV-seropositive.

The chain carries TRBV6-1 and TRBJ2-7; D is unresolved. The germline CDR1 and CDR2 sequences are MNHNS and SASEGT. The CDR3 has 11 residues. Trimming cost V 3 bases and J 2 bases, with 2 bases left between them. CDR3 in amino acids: CASSDTYEQYF. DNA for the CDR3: TGTGCCAGCAGTGACACCTACGAGCAGTACTTC.

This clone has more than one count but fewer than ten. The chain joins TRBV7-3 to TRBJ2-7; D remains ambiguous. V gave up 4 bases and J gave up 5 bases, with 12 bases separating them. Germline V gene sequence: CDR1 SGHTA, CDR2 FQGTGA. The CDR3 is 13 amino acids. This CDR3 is CASSSKLSHEQYF. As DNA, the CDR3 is TGTGCCAGCAGCTCTAAGTTGTCCCACGAGCAGTACTTC.

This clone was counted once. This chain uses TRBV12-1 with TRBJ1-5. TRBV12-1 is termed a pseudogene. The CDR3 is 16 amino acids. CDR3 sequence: CASSLGRRQDDQPQHF. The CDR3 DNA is TGTGCCAGCAGCTTAGGCAGGAGGCAGGATGATCAGCCCCAGCATTTT.

CDR3 loop: CSVEVGGMEGELFF. The CDR3 region has the DNA TGCAGCGTTGAAGTTGGGGGTATGGAGGGAGAACTGTTTTTT. The rearrangement uses TRBV29-1 and TRBJ1-4; D may be TRBD1 (5 bases). The CDR3 covers 14 residues. Germline values: CDR1 SQVTM, CDR2 ANQGSEA. V lost 1 base and J 12 bases, leaving 18 bases between the germline ends.

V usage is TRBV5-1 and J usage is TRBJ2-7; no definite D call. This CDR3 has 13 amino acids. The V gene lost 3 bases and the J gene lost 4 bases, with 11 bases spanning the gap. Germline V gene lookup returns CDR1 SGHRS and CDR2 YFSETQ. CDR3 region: CASSSTLTYEQYF. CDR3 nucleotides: TGCGCCAGCAGCTCTACGCTCACTTACGAGCAGTACTTC.

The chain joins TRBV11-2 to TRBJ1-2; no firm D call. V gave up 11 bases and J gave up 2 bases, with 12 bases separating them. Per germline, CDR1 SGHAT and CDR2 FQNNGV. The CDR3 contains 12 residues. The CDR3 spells CASGSLNYGYTF. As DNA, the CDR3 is TGTGCCTCAGGAAGTTTAAACTATGGCTACACCTTC.

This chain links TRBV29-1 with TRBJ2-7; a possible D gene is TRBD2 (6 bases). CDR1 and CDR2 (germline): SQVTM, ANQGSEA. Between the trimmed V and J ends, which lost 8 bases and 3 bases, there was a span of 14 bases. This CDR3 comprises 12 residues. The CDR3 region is CSTRGKGYEQYF. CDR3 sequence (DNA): TGCAGCACACGGGGGAAGGGCTACGAGCAGTACTTC.

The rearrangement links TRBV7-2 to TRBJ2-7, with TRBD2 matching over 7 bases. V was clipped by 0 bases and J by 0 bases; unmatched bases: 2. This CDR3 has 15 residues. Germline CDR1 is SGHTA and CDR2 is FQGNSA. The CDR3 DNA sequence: TGTGCCAGCAGCTTAGCGGGAGGGAGCTCCTACGAGCAGTACTTC. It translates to CASSLAGGSSYEQYF.

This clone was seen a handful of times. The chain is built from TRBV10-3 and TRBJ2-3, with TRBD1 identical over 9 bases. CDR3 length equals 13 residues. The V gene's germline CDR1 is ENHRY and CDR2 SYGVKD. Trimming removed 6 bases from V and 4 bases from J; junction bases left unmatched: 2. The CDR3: CAIRGQGSDTQYF. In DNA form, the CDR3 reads TGTGCCATCAGGGGACAGGGATCAGATACGCAGTATTTT.

The CDR3 DNA sequence: TGCAGCGTTCTCCAGGGGGCGACTAATGAAAAACTGTTTTTT. It is translated as CSVLQGATNEKLFF. The chain has TRBV29-1 and TRBJ1-4; 8 bases match TRBD1. V trimming: 5 bases; J trimming: 2 bases; junction bases outside the gene matches: 4. CDR3 length equals 14 residues. Germline CDR1 is SQVTM and CDR2 is ANQGSEA.

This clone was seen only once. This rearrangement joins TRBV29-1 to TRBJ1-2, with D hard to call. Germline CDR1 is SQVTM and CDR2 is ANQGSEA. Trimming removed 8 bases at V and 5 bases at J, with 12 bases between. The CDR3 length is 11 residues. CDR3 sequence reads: CSPNSRYGYTF. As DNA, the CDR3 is TGCAGCCCCAACAGTCGTTATGGCTACACCTTC.

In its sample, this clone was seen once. The CDR3 DNA is TGTGCCAGCAGTTCGGGACAGGGTTTCTATGGCTACACCTTC. This encodes CASSSGQGFYGYTF. J is TRBJ1-2 and V is TRBV27; 9 bases map to TRBD1. CDR3 length equals 14 residues. V lost 4 bases and J lost 4; bases outside the gene matches: 4. CDR1 and CDR2 from the germline V gene are MNHEY and SMNVEV (reference sequence).

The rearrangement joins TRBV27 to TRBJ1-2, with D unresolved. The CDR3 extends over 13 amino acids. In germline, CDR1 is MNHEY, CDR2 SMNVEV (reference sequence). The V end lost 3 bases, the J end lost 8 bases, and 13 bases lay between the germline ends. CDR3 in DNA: TGTGCCAGCAGTTTTTCCTCCCAGGCCGGCTACACCTTC. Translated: CASSFSSQAGYTF.

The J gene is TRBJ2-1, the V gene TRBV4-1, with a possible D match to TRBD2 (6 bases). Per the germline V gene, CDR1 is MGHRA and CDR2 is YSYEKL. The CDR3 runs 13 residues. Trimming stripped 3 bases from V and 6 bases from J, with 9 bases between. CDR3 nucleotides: TGCGCCAGCAGCCACACGACTAGCAATGAGCAGTTCTTC. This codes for CASSHTTSNEQFF.

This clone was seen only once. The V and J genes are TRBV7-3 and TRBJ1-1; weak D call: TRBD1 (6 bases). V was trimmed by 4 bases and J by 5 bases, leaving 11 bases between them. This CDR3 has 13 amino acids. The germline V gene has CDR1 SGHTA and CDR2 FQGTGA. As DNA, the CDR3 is TGTGCCAGCAGCTCGTCAGGGGTAACTGAAGCTTTCTTT. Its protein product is CASSSSGVTEAFF.

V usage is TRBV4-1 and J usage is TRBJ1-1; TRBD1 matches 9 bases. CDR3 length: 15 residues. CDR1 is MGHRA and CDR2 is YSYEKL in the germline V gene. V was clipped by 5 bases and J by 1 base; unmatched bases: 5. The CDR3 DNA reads TGCGCCAGCAGCTCCCCGGGACAGGGGAACACTGAAGCTTTCTTT. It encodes CASSSPGQGNTEAFF.

The CDR3 DNA reads as TGCGCCAGCAGCTTGAACAGAAACCTCTATGGCTACACCTTC. This encodes CASSLNRNLYGYTF. The rearrangement links TRBV5-1 to TRBJ1-2; no firm D call. The CDR3 has 14 amino acids. Germline loops: CDR1 SGHRS, CDR2 YFSETQ. With 1 base removed from V and 4 bases from J, the gap between germline ends came to 11 bases.

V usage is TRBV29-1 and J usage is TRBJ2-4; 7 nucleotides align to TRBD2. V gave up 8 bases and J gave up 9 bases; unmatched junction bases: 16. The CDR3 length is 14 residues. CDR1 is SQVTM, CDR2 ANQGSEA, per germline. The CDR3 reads CSTDLGRENIIQYF. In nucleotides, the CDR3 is TGCAGCACCGACCTGGGGAGGGAAAATATCATTCAGTACTTC.

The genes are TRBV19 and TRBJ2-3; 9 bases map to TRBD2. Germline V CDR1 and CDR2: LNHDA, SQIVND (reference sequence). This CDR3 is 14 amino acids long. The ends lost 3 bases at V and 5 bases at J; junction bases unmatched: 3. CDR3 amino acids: CASSIGLALDTQYF. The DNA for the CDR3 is TGTGCCAGTAGTATTGGACTAGCGCTAGATACGCAGTATTTT. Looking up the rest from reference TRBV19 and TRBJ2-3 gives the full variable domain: DGGITQSPKYLFRKEGQNVTLSCEQNLNHDAMYWYRQDPGQGLRLIYYSQIVNDFQKGDIAEGYSVSREKKESFPLTVTSAQKNPTAFYLCASSIGLALDTQYFGPGTRLTVL.

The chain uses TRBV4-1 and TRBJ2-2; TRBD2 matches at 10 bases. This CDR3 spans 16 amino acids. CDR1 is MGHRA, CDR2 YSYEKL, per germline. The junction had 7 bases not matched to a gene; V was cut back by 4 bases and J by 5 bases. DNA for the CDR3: TGCGCCAGCAGCCCCCGGACTAGCGGAAGTACCGGGGAGCTGTTTTTT. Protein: CASSPRTSGSTGELFF.

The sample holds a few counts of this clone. CDR3 in amino acids: CAIRGQNLNTEAFF. For the CDR3, the DNA is TGTGCCATCAGGGGACAGAACCTGAACACTGAAGCTTTCTTT. The chain employs TRBV10-3 and TRBJ1-1; 7 bases are shared with TRBD1. Germline values: CDR1 ENHRY, CDR2 SYGVKD. Unmatched junction bases numbered 4, after V lost 6 bases and J lost 0 bases. The CDR3 consists of 14 residues.